The source of this T cell receptor beta chain is a study of blood T cell repertoires in COVID-19. Study context: The United States, Italy and Spain provided the acute and convalescent COVID-19 samples. In each case, the material was cDNA or gDNA derived from T cells, B-cell-depleted T cells, or PBMCs.

Trimming removed 4 bases at V and 3 bases at J, with 15 bases between. Germline CDR1 LNHDA, CDR2 SQIVND (reference sequence). This CDR3 is built from 15 residues. Authors' data handling: Estimated nucleated cell counts came from reference gene primer amplification. Here immunoSEQ multiplex PCR was the method, and the copy in TCRdb shows in-frame clones only, minus some. V and J calls and clone size are as listed in that table; D and trimming were resolved from the DNA. Here the sample spans 250,000 or so clones, around 90% being singletons. The clonotype originates from a woman aged 40 to 50 who had recovered from COVID-19. The rearrangement joins TRBV19 to TRBJ1-1, with a possible D match to TRBD1 (6 bases). The sequencing sample was made of peripheral blood. In nucleotides, the CDR3 is TGTGCCAGTAGTACCACCGGGACAACTTACACTGAAGCTTTCTTT. This codes for CASSTTGTTYTEAFF.